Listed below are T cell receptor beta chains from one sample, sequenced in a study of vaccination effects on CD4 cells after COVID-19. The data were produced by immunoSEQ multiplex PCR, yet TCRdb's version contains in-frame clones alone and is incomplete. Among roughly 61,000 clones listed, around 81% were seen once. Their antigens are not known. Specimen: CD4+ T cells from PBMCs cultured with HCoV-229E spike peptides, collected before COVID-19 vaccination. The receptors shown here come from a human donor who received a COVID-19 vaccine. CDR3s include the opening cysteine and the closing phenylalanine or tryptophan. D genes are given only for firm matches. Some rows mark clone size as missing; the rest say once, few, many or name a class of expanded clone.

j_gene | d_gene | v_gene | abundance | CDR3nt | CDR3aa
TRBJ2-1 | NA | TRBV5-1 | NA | TGCGCCAGCAGCATAAATAGGAATGGGCAGTTCTTC | CASSINRNGQFF
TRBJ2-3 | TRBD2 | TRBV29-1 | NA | TGCAGCGTTGCAACCGGGACTATTACCACAGATACGCAGTATTTT | CSVATGTITTDTQYF
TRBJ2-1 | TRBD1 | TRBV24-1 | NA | TGTGCCACCAGTGAATCCGGACAGGGCCTTGGGCATGAGCAGTTCTTC | CATSESGQGLGHEQFF
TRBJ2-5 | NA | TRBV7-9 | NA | TGTGCCAGCAGTTCCTCTGGGACCAGGCTAGAGACCCAGTACTTC | CASSSSGTRLETQYF
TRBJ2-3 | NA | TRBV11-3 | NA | TGTGCCAGCAGCAGGACAGCTAGCACAGATACGCAGTATTTT | CASSRTASTDTQYF
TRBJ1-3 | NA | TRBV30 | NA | TGTGGCCGGGGCGGACTCTCTGGAAACACCATATATTTT | CGRGGLSGNTIYF
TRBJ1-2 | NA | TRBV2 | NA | TGTGCCAGCAGTGAAAACGGTGCAGGAGGATATGGCTACACCTTC | CASSENGAGGYGYTF
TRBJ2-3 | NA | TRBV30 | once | TGTGCCTGGGCGGTGGGGGGGGCCGGGAATACGCAGTATTTT | CAWAVGGAGNTQYF
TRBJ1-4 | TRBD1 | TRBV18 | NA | TGTGCCAGCTCGCGAACCGGGACAGGGGTGGACGAAAAACTGTTTTTT | CASSRTGTGVDEKLFF
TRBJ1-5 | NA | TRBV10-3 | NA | TGTGCCATCAGTGAGTTCAGGGAAGGTCAGCCCCAGCATTTT | CAISEFREGQPQHF
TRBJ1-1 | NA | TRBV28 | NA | TGTGCCAGCAGTTTATCAGCCTTGAACACTGAAGCTTTCTTT | CASSLSALNTEAFF
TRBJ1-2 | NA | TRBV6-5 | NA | TGTGCCAGCAGGAGGACCTTGTATGGCTACACCTTC | CASRRTLYGYTF
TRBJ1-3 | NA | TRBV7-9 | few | TGTGCCAGCAGCTTAGCGCAGGGACCTGGAAACACCATATATTTT | CASSLAQGPGNTIYF
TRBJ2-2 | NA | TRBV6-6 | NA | TGTGCCAGCAGTTACGCTACAGAATACACCGGGGAGCTGTTTTTT | CASSYATEYTGELFF
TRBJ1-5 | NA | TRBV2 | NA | TGTGCCAGCAGCGACTACAGGGATCAGCCCCAGCATTTT | CASSDYRDQPQHF
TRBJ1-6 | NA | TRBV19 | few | TGTGCCAGTAGTGTCGGGACGGACTCTAAGGCCCTCCACTTT | CASSVGTDSKALHF
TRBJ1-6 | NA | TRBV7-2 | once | TGTGCCAGCAGCCCAGGGAACTCACCCCTCCACTTT | CASSPGNSPLHF
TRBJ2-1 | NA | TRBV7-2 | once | TGTGCCAGCAAATTAGACAGGAGCTCCTACAATGAGCAGTTCTTC | CASKLDRSSYNEQFF
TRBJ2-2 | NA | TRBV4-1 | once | TGCGCCAGCAGCCAAGAGGCGTGGGGGGAGCTGTTTTTT | CASSQEAWGELFF
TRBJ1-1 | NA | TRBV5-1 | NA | TGCGCCAGCAGCTTGGCCATATCCAAAGACATGAACACTGAAGCTTTCTTT | CASSLAISKDMNTEAFF
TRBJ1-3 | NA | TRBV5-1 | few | TGCGCCAGCAGCTTGGGGTTCTCTGGAAACACCATATATTTT | CASSLGFSGNTIYF
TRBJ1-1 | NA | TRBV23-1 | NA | TGCGCCAGCCACTTATCATGGGGTGGAGCTTTCTTT | CASHLSWGGAFF
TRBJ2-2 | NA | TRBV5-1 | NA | TGCGCCAGCAAACTTGCCGTCCTCAACACCGGGGAGCTGTTTTTT | CASKLAVLNTGELFF
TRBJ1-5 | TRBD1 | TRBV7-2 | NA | TGTGCCAGCAGCGATAGACAGGGGTATCAGCCCCAGCATTTT | CASSDRQGYQPQHF
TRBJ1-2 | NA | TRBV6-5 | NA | TGTGCCAGCAGTCTTCAGGGGACCTATGGCTACACCTTC | CASSLQGTYGYTF
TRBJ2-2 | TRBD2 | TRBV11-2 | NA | TGTGCCAGCAGCTCACTTAGCGGGGGAAACACCGGGGAGCTGTTTTTT | CASSSLSGGNTGELFF
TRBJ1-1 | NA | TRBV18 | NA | TGTGCCAGCTCACCGAATCCGTGGGGGAGGGAGGAAGCTTTCTTT | CASSPNPWGREEAFF
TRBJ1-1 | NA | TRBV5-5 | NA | TGTGCCAGCAGCCTCGGCTGGGGGGACACTGAAGCTTTCTTT | CASSLGWGDTEAFF
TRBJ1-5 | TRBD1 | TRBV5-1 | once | TGCGCCAGCAGCCTGGACAGGGGAAATCAGCCCCAGCATTTT | CASSLDRGNQPQHF
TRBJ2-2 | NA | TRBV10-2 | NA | TGCGCCAGCAGTGAGCCGGTTGGCGGGGAGCTGTTTTTT | CASSEPVGGELFF
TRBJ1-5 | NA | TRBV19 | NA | TGTGCCAGTAGTATCTCAGGGATTTATAGCAATCAGCCCCAGCATTTT | CASSISGIYSNQPQHF
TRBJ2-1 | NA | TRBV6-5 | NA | TGTGCCAGCAGGGTTCTCAATGAGCAGTTCTTC | CASRVLNEQFF
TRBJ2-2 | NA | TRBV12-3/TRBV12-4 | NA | TGTGCCAGCAGTTTAAGGACTTACGGGGAGCTGTTTTTT | CASSLRTYGELFF
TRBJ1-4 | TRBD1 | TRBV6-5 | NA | TGTGCCAGCAGGAATGGGACAGTGCGGGAAAAACTGTTTTTT | CASRNGTVREKLFF
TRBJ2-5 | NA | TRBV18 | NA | TGTGCCAGCTCACCGGGTCTGTACCAAGAGACCCAGTACTTC | CASSPGLYQETQYF
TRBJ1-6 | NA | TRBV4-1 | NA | TGCGCCAGCAGCCAAGGTCCCGTAGTAGGCCTTTATAATTCACCCCTCCACTTT | CASSQGPVVGLYNSPLHF
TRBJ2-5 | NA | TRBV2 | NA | TGTGCCAGCAGTGAAGGAAATTGGGAGACCCAGTACTTC | CASSEGNWETQYF
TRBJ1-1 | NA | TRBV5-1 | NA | TGCGCCAGCAGCTTGCGGGGGACGGTAGGCACTGAAGCTTTCTTT | CASSLRGTVGTEAFF
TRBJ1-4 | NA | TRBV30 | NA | TGTGCCTGTGCGGACCTTAACATAAGGTGGAAACTGTTTTTT | CACADLNIRWKLFF
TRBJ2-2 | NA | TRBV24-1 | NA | TGTGCCACCAGTCCGGCGGGTCGGGACACCGGGGAGCTGTTTTTT | CATSPAGRDTGELFF
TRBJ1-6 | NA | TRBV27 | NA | TGTGCCAGCAGTTTATCTGGGGACGGGACTTTTCCCCTCCACTTT | CASSLSGDGTFPLHF
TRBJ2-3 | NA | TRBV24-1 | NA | TGTGCCACCAGTGTTGTAGGAGATACGCAGTATTTT | CATSVVGDTQYF
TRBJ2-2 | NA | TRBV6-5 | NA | TGTGCCAGCAGACTAGGGTACCCCGGGGAGCTGTTTTTT | CASRLGYPGELFF
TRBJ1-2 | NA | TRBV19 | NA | TGTGCCAGTAGGCTGGGCGCCACTTATGGCTACACCTTC | CASRLGATYGYTF
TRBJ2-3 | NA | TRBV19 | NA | TGTGCCAGTAGTATCGGCGCGGTCACAGATACGCAGTATTTT | CASSIGAVTDTQYF
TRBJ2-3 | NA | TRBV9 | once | TGTGCCAGCAGCTCACAGACAGGTTTCACAGATACGCAGTATTTT | CASSSQTGFTDTQYF
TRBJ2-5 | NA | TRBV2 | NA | TGTGCCAGCAGTCCAACTGGGGAGACCCAGTACTTC | CASSPTGETQYF
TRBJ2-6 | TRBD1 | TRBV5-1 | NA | TGCGCCAGCAGCTTGGCACAGGGGTACGGGGCCAACGTCCTGACTTTC | CASSLAQGYGANVLTF